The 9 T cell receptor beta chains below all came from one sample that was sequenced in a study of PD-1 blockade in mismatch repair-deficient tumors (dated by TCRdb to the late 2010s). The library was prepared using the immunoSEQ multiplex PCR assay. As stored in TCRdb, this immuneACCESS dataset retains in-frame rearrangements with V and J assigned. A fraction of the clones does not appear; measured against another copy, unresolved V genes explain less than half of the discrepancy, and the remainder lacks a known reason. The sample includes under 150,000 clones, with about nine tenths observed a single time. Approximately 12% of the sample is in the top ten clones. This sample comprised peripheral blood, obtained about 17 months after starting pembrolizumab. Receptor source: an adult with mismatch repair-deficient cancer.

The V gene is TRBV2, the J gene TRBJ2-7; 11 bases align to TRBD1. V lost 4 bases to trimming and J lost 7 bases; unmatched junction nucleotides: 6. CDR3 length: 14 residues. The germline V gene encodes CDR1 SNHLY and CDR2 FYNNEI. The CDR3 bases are TGTGCCAGCAGTGTCGCCGGGACAGGGGGGGAGCAGTACTTC. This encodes CASSVAGTGGEQYF.

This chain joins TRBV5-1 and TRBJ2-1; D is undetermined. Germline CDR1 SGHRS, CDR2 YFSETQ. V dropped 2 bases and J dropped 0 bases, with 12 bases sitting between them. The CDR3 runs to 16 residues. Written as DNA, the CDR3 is TGCGCCAGCAGCTTTCAAGGAGCGAGCTCCTACAATGAGCAGTTCTTC. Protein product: CASSFQGASSYNEQFF.

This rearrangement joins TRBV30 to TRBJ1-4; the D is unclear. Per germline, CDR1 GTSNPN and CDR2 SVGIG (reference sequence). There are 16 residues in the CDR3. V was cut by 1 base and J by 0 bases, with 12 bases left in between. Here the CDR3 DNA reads TGTGCCTGGAGTGACCCCGGTAGCGCAACTAATGAAAAACTGTTTTTT. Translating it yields CAWSDPGSATNEKLFF.

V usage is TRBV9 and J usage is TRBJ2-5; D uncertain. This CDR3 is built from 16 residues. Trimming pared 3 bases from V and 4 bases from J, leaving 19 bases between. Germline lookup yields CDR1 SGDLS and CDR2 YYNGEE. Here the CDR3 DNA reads TGTGCCAGCAGCGCTAATCCGGGCTCTATCTCAGAGACCCAGTACTTC. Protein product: CASSANPGSISETQYF.

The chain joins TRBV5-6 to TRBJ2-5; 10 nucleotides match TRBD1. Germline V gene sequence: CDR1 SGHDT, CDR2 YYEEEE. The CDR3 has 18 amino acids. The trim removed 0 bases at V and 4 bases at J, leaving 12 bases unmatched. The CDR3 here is CASSLALGDRGRRETQYF. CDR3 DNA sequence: TGTGCCAGCAGCTTGGCTCTAGGAGACAGGGGGCGTAGAGAGACCCAGTACTTC.

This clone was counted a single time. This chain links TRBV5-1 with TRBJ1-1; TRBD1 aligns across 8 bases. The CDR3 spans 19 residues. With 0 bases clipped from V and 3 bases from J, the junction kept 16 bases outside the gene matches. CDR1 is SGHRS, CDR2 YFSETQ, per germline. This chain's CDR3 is CASSLAYSGTGNEDTEAFF. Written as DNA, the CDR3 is TGCGCCAGCAGCTTGGCCTATTCGGGGACAGGCAACGAGGACACTGAAGCTTTCTTT.

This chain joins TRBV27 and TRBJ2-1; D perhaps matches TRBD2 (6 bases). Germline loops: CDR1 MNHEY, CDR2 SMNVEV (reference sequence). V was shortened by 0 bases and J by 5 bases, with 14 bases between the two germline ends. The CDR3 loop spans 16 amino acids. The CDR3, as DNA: TGTGCCAGCAGTTTATCCACCTCCGGGAGTCACAATGAGCAGTTCTTC. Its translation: CASSLSTSGSHNEQFF.

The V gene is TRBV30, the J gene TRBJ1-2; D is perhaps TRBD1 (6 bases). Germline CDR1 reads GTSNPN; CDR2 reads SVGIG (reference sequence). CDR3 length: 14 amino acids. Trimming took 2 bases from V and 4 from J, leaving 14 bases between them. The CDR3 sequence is CAWSFPDRVYGYTF. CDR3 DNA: TGTGCCTGGAGTTTCCCGGACAGAGTCTATGGCTACACCTTC.

CDR3: CASSQDLISETQYF. The CDR3 DNA reads as TGTGCCAGCAGCCAAGATCTTATTTCCGAGACCCAGTACTTC. The V call is TRBV14, the J call TRBJ2-5; no clear D gene. Trimming pared 0 bases from V and 5 bases from J, leaving 10 bases between. CDR1 and CDR2 from the germline V gene are SGHDN and FVKESK. CDR3 length: 14 amino acids. Looking up the rest from reference TRBV14 and TRBJ2-5 gives the full variable domain: EAGVTQFPSHSVIEKGQTVTLRCDPISGHDNLYWYRRVMGKEIKFLLHFVKESKQDESGMPNNRFLAERTGGTYSTLKVQPAELEDSGVYFCASSQDLISETQYFGPGTRLLVL.